This T cell receptor beta chain was found in a study of blood T cell repertoires in COVID-19. The wider study: Sample material is recorded as cDNA or gDNA derived from T cells, B-cell-depleted T cells, or PBMCs.

Original processing methods: Using reference gene primer amplification, nucleated cell counts were estimated. Here immunoSEQ multiplex PCR was the method, and the copy in TCRdb shows in-frame clones only, minus some. The DNA gave D and trimming, while V, J and clone size come from that table. The table lists around 190,000 clones, roughly 84% of them singletons, with around 3.5% in the top ten. Unmatched junction bases numbered 5, after V lost 3 bases and J lost 0 bases. CDR1 is DFQATT, CDR2 SNEGSKA, per germline (reference sequence). CDR3 size: 16 residues. The sequenced sample consisted of PBMCs or T cells enriched from blood (not recorded which). The rearrangement links TRBV20-1 to TRBJ2-2; 9 nucleotides line up with TRBD2. This TCR came from a woman aged 25 to 39 who had recovered from COVID-19. In DNA, the CDR3 is TGCAGTGCTAGTGGGCTAGCGGGGACGAACACCGGGGAGCTGTTTTTT. Its translation: CSASGLAGTNTGELFF.